This is a list of T cell receptor beta chains from one sample in a study of T cell responses to AZD1222 COVID-19 vaccine. Data came from immunoSEQ multiplex PCR; TCRdb stores just in-frame clones and leaves some out. Of more than 110,000 clones listed, about 89% are singletons. The sample in question was peripheral blood, obtained on day 0 of AZD1222 vaccination. The receptor source for this set is an adult in good health. Each CDR3 is given with its conserved first and last residue. Each record gives: D gene, V gene, CDR3 protein. A D gene is named only where the DNA matches it firmly.

- | TRBV6-4 | CASSPGREVDTQYF
- | TRBV21-1 | CASSKPCDRGCADTQYF
- | TRBV14 | CASSLGDGYTF
- | TRBV4-1 | CASSLPRDTSNTEAFF
TRBD1 | TRBV19 | CASSYRGQGVATNEKLFF
- | TRBV6-5 | CASSYVKGSVYNEQFF
- | TRBV6-5 | CASSYSVQGSSPLHF
- | TRBV5-1 | CASSLERYEQYF
- | TRBV6-1 | CASSEEPGQTSPLHF
TRBD2 | TRBV5-4 | CASRFMTSGTGELFF
TRBD1 | TRBV18 | CASSQDAGQGSPLHF
TRBD2 | TRBV5-1 | CASSRLAEIYNEQFF